Listed below are T cell receptor beta chains from one sample, sequenced in a study of blood T cells in healthy people across ages. TCRdb recomputed calls from the 5' RACE reads with MiXCR, one row per CDR3 protein. This repertoire shows hundreds of thousands of distinct CDR3 sequences, 25% to 30% found once; its top ten account for 2.5% to 3.5%. This same sample was also part of a study on T cells of mothers and their children.

Sequencing was carried out using blood. All receptors derive from a boy younger than 18 in good health. The CDR3 runs from the conserved cysteine through the conserved F or W. The D gene is left open where the match is weak. Size values are once, few and many counts, or a class for expanded clones, and some rows have none.

TRBJ1-6 | NA | TRBV6-5 | NA | CASSRGSSYNSPLHF | TGTGCCAGCAGTCGGGGGAGCTCCTATAATTCACCCCTCCACTTT
TRBJ2-7 | TRBD2 | TRBV6-1 | NA | CASSSRAGTTSYEQYF | TGTGCCAGCAGCTCCCGGGCGGGGACTACCTCCTACGAGCAGTACTTC
TRBJ2-5 | NA | TRBV12-3/TRBV12-4 | few | CASSFGGLQETQYF | TGTGCCAGCAGTTTCGGGGGGCTACAAGAGACCCAGTACTTC
TRBJ2-1 | NA | TRBV20-1 | few | CSARNEGRGVFF | TGCAGTGCTAGAAATGAAGGCCGTGGAGTATTCTTC
TRBJ2-1 | TRBD2 | TRBV5-1 | NA | CASSLGGLAGARYEQFF | TGCGCCAGCAGCTTGGGGGGACTAGCGGGGGCACGGTATGAGCAGTTCTTC
TRBJ1-2 | TRBD1 | TRBV6-5 | NA | CASSYGSTGWRDNYGYTF | TGTGCCAGCAGTTACGGGTCGACAGGGTGGCGGGATAACTATGGCTACACCTTC
TRBJ1-1 | NA | TRBV19 | few | CASSIGWNTEAFF | TGTGCCAGTAGTATTGGTTGGAACACTGAAGCTTTCTTT
TRBJ2-7 | NA | TRBV5-1 | few | CASSFKVYGEYEQYF | TGCGCCAGCAGCTTTAAGGTTTACGGAGAATACGAGCAGTACTTC
TRBJ2-5 | TRBD1 | TRBV7-6 | NA | CASSKRQGLEETQYF | TGTGCCAGCAGCAAGCGACAGGGTCTGGAAGAGACCCAGTACTTC
TRBJ2-5 | NA | TRBV12-3/TRBV12-4 | many | CASSSGERETQYF | TGTGCCAGCAGTTCAGGGGAGCGGGAGACCCAGTACTTC
TRBJ2-7 | TRBD2 | TRBV12-3/TRBV12-4 | few | CASSPGGPLPYEQYF | TGTGCCAGCAGTCCGGGGGGGCCGCTTCCCTACGAGCAGTACTTC
TRBJ2-5 | NA | TRBV9 | NA | CASSASGTRRGETQYF | TGTGCCAGCAGCGCGTCCGGGACCAGAAGGGGGGAGACCCAGTACTTC
TRBJ2-3 | TRBD2 | TRBV27 | few | CASSRLAGDFLRTDTQYF | TGTGCCAGCAGCCGACTAGCGGGAGACTTCTTGCGCACAGATACGCAGTATTTT
TRBJ2-4 | TRBD2 | TRBV28 | few | CATASGDRGIQYF | TGTGCCACGGCTAGCGGGGATCGGGGCATTCAGTACTTC
TRBJ1-4 | NA | TRBV5-1 | NA | CASSLGQNPEKLFF | TGCGCCAGCAGCTTGGGACAGAACCCGGAAAAACTGTTTTTT
TRBJ1-2 | TRBD1 | TRBV9 | NA | CASSPSTGPGGYTF | TGTGCCAGCAGCCCGTCGACAGGGCCGGGAGGCTACACCTTC
TRBJ2-5 | TRBD2 | TRBV11-2 | NA | CASSFGPSGQETQYF | TGTGCCAGCAGCTTCGGACCTAGCGGCCAAGAGACCCAGTACTTC
TRBJ2-5 | TRBD1 | TRBV20-1 | NA | CSALTRQGETQYF | TGCAGTGCTTTGACAAGACAGGGAGAGACCCAGTACTTC
TRBJ2-7 | TRBD2 | TRBV5-1 | few | CASSLATSGGYEQYF | TGCGCCAGCAGCTTGGCGACTAGCGGGGGCTACGAGCAGTACTTC
TRBJ2-2 | NA | TRBV2 | NA | CASTREGSSAGELFF | TGTGCCAGCACCAGAGAGGGTTCCTCCGCCGGGGAGCTGTTTTTT
TRBJ2-1 | TRBD2 | TRBV6-1 | NA | CASIRGTSALPGQFF | TGTGCCAGCATAAGGGGGACTAGCGCCCTACCTGGGCAGTTCTTC
TRBJ2-3 | TRBD1 | TRBV10-3 | NA | CASTDRINVGPDTQYF | TGTGCCAGTACGGACAGGATCAACGTTGGCCCAGATACGCAGTATTTT
TRBJ2-5 | TRBD2 | TRBV15 | few | CATSSSGAQETQYF | TGTGCCACCAGCAGTAGCGGGGCCCAAGAGACCCAGTACTTC
TRBJ1-4 | NA | TRBV12-3/TRBV12-4 | many | CASSANEKLFF | TGTGCCAGCAGTGCTAATGAAAAACTGTTTTTT
TRBJ1-3 | NA | TRBV6-2/TRBV6-3 | once | CASSPYGAAGNTIYF | TGTGCCAGCAGTCCCTACGGTGCCGCCGGAAACACCATATATTTT
TRBJ2-1 | TRBD2 | TRBV6-1 | NA | CASSEATSGGAGNEQFF | TGTGCCAGCAGCGAAGCGACTAGCGGGGGGGCAGGGAATGAGCAGTTCTTC
TRBJ1-1 | NA | TRBV6-2/TRBV6-3 | NA | CASSYSRGRAEAFF | TGTGCCAGCAGTTACTCGAGGGGCAGGGCCGAAGCTTTCTTT
TRBJ1-2 | TRBD1 | TRBV5-1 | NA | CASSSGQGVMYGYTF | TGCGCCAGCAGCTCGGGACAGGGAGTCATGTATGGCTACACCTTC
TRBJ2-3 | TRBD2 | TRBV9 | few | CASSVEGTSGGPTDTQYF | TGTGCCAGCAGCGTAGAGGGGACTAGCGGGGGGCCCACAGATACGCAGTATTTT
TRBJ1-4 | NA | TRBV12-3/TRBV12-4 | NA | CASSSDPGAYEKLFF | TGTGCCAGCAGTTCCGACCCAGGGGCTTATGAAAAACTGTTTTTT
TRBJ2-5 | NA | TRBV2 | NA | CASSTRPQETQYF | TGTGCCAGCAGTACTAGACCTCAAGAGACCCAGTACTTC
TRBJ2-7 | NA | TRBV28 | NA | CASSFTGGSYEQYF | TGTGCCAGCAGTTTCACGGGTGGAAGCTACGAGCAGTACTTC
TRBJ2-3 | TRBD2 | TRBV12-5 | few | CASGLRLAASTDTQYF | TGTGCTAGTGGTTTGAGGCTAGCGGCCAGCACAGATACGCAGTATTTT
TRBJ1-2 | TRBD1 | TRBV28 | NA | CASSQNPGTGQGGYTF | TGTGCCAGCAGCCAGAACCCCGGGACAGGGCAGGGTGGCTACACCTTC
TRBJ2-7 | NA | TRBV7-9 | NA | CASSLEKGPEQYF | TGTGCCAGCAGCTTAGAGAAGGGGCCCGAGCAGTACTTC
TRBJ1-2 | TRBD1 | TRBV6-6 | NA | CASSPKWDRESYGYTF | TGTGCCAGCAGTCCAAAATGGGACAGGGAGAGCTATGGCTACACCTTC
TRBJ2-2 | NA | TRBV28 | NA | CASSPGDSGELFF | TGTGCCAGCAGTCCCGGAGACTCCGGGGAGCTGTTTTTT
TRBJ2-1 | TRBD2 | TRBV7-2 | NA | CASSLFSSGGVNEQFF | TGTGCCAGCAGCTTATTTTCCAGCGGGGGGGTCAATGAGCAGTTCTTC
TRBJ2-7 | TRBD2 | TRBV5-1 | many | CASSLGGLRVYEQYF | TGCGCCAGCAGCTTGGGGGGACTACGGGTATACGAGCAGTACTTC
TRBJ2-2 | NA | TRBV28 | NA | CASSFKGMTGELFF | TGTGCCAGCAGTTTCAAGGGGATGACCGGGGAGCTGTTTTTT
TRBJ2-4 | NA | TRBV20-1 | NA | CSASQGGGKNIQYF | TGCAGTGCTAGTCAGGGTGGGGGCAAAAACATTCAGTACTTC
TRBJ2-7 | TRBD1 | TRBV5-1 | few | CASSYSPTGVSYEQYF | TGCGCCAGCAGTTATTCGCCGACAGGGGTCTCCTACGAGCAGTACTTC
TRBJ2-7 | NA | TRBV6-2/TRBV6-3 | few | CASSSQDSRSSYEQYF | TGTGCCAGCAGTTCCCAGGACAGCAGAAGCTCCTACGAGCAGTACTTC
TRBJ1-2 | NA | TRBV20-1 | few | CSAYRDGYTF | TGCAGTGCTTACAGGGATGGCTACACCTTC
TRBJ1-1 | TRBD1 | TRBV29-1 | few | CSVEVDRGRSLAFF | TGCAGCGTTGAAGTGGACAGGGGACGCTCGTTGGCTTTCTTT
TRBJ2-5 | NA | TRBV20-1 | few | CSASSDAGAYQETQYF | TGCAGTGCCAGCTCGGACGCGGGGGCTTACCAAGAGACCCAGTACTTC
TRBJ2-3 | TRBD1 | TRBV4-2 | NA | CASSQEGGSITDTQYF | TGTGCCAGCAGCCAAGAAGGGGGCTCGATCACAGATACGCAGTATTTT
TRBJ2-1 | NA | TRBV5-6 | few | CASSPTVGNEQFF | TGTGCCAGCAGCCCGACGGTGGGGAATGAGCAGTTCTTC
TRBJ2-7 | TRBD1 | TRBV6-6 | few | CASSLLQTGGGGEQYF | TGTGCCAGCAGTCTACTTCAAACAGGGGGCGGAGGCGAGCAGTACTTC
TRBJ1-2 | NA | TRBV4-2 | few | CASSQGFIEGGNYGYTF | TGTGCCAGCAGCCAAGGTTTTATAGAGGGGGGAAATTATGGCTACACCTTC
TRBJ2-5 | NA | TRBV5-1 | NA | CASSSTGRKETQYF | TGCGCCAGCAGCTCTACGGGACGAAAAGAGACCCAGTACTTC
TRBJ1-4 | TRBD1 | TRBV12-5 | few | CASGLGDRDEKLFF | TGTGCTAGTGGTCTGGGGGACAGGGATGAAAAACTGTTTTTT
TRBJ1-1 | TRBD1 | TRBV20-1 | NA | CSARPTGLNTEAFF | TGCAGTGCTAGACCGACAGGGTTAAACACTGAAGCTTTCTTT
TRBJ2-7 | TRBD1 | TRBV20-1 | few | CSAPGQDYEQYF | TGCAGTGCTCCTGGACAGGACTACGAGCAGTACTTC
TRBJ1-1 | NA | TRBV10-3 | NA | CAISDSLGNTEAFF | TGTGCCATCAGTGACAGCCTAGGGAACACTGAAGCTTTCTTT
TRBJ1-1 | NA | TRBV6-4 | NA | CASSERVNTEAFF | TGTGCCAGCAGTGAGCGGGTGAACACTGAAGCTTTCTTT
TRBJ2-7 | NA | TRBV10-3 | NA | CAISESGDLGAYEQYF | TGTGCCATCAGTGAGTCGGGGGACCTCGGGGCCTACGAGCAGTACTTC